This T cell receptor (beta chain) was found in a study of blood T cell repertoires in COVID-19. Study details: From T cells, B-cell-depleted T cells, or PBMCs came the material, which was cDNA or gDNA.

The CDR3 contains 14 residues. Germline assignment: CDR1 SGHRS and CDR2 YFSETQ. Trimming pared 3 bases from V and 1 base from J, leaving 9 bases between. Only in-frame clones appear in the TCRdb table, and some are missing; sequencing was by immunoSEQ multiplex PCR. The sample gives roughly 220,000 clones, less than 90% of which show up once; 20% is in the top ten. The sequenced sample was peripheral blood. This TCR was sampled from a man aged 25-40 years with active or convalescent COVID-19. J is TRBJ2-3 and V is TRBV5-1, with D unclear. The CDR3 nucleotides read TGCGCCAGCAGCTCCAGGTCCGGCACAGATACGCAGTATTTT. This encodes CASSSRSGTDTQYF.